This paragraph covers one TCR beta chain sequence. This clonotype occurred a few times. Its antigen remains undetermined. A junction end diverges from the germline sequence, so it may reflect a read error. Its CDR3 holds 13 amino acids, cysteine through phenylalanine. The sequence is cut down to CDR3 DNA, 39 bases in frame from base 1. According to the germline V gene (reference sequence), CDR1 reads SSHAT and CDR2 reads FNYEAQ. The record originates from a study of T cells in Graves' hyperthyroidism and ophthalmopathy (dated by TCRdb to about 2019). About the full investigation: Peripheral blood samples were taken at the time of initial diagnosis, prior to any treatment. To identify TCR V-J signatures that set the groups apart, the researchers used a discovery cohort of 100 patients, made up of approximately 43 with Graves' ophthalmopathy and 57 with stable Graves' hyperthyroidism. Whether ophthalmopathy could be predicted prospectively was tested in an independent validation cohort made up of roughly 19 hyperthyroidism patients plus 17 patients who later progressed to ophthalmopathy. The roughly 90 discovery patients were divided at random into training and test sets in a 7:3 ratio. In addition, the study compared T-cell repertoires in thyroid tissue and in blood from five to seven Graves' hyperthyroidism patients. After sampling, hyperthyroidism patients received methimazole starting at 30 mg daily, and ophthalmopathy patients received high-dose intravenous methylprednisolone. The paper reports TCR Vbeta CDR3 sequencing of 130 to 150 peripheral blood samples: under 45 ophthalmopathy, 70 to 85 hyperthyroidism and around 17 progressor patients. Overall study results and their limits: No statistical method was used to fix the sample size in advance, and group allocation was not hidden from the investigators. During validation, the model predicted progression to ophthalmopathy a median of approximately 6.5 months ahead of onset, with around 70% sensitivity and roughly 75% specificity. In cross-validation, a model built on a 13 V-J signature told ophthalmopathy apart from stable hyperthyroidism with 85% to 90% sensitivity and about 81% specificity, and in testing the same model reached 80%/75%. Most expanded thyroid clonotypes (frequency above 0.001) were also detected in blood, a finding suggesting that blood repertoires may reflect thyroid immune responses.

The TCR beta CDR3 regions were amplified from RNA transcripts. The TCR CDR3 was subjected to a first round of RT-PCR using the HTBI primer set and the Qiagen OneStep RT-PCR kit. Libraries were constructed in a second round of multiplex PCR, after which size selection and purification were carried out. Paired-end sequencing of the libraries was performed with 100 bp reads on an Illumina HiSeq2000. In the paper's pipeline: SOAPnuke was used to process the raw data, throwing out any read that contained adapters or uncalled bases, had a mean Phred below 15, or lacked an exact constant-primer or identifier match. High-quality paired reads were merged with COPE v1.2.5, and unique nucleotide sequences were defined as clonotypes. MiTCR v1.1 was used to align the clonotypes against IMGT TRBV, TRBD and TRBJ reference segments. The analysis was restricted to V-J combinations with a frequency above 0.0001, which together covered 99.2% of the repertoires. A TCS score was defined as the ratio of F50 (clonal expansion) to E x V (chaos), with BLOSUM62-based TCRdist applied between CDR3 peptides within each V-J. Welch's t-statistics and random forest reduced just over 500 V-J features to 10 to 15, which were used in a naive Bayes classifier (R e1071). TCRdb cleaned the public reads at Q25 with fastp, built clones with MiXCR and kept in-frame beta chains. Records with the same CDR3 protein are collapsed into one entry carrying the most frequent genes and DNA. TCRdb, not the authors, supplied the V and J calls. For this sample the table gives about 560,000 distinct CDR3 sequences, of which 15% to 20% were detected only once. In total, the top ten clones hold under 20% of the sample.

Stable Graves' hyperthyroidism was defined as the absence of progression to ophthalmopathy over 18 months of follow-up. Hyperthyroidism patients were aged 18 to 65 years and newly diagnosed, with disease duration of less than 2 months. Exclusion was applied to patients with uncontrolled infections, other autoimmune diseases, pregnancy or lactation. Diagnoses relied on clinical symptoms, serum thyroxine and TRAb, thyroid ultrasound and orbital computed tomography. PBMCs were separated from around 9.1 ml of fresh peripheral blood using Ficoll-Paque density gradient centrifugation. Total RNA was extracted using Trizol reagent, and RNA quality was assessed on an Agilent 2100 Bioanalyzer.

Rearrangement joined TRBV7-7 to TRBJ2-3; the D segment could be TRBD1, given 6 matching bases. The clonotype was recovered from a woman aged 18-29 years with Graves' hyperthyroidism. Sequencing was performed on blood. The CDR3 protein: CASSKQGPDTQYF. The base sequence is TGTGCTAGCAGCAAACAGGGCCCAGATACGCAGTATTTT.